The clone carrying this TCR beta chain was observed at least ten times. CDR3 length: 12 residues. CDR1 and CDR2 (germline): SEHNR, FQNEAQ (reference sequence). Trimming took off 7 bases at V and 5 bases at J, with 11 bases between the two ends. This specimen comes from a study of blood T cells in healthy people across ages. A second PCR, run for about 7 to 11 cycles, used a sample-barcoded 5' primer plus a J-beta primer mix. TCRdb passed the 5' RACE reads through MiXCR, listing each CDR3 protein once. Found here are roughly 2 million distinct CDR3 sequences, around half of them singletons; the top ten hold less than 2.5%.

This receptor was obtained from a middle-aged woman in good health. The sequencing input was blood. This chain links TRBV7-9 with TRBJ2-5, with D uncertain. Here the CDR3 reads CASTQNTETQYF. The CDR3 DNA reads TGTGCCAGCACACAGAATACGGAGACCCAGTACTTC.